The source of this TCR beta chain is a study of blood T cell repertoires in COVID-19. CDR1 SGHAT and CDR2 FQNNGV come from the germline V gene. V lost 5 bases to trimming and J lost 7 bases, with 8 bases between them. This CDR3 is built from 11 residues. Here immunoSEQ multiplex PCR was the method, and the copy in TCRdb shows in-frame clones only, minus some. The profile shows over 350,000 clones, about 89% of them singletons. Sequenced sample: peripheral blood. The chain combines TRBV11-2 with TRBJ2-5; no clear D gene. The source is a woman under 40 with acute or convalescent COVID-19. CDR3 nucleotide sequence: TGTGCCAGCAGCCGTAGATCGACCCAGTACTTC. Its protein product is CASSRRSTQYF.